This TCR beta chain was identified in a study of blood T cells in healthy people across ages. The study's findings and limits: TCR beta diversity was tightly associated with the proportion of naive T cells. Estimated diversity that came from one million T cells was considered an underestimate.

Alongside a J-beta primer mix, a sample-barcoded 5' primer served in a second PCR lasting about 7 to 11 cycles. A single record per CDR3 protein comes from TCRdb applying MiXCR to the 5' RACE reads. This table has 650,000 to 1,000,000 distinct CDR3 sequences, under 40% appearing once. The CDR3 has 14 residues. With V trimmed by 6 bases and J by 4 bases, 4 bases remained unmatched. Turning to this clonotype: Its antigen is as yet unknown.

The receptor was isolated from a man between 18 and 35 years old in good health. V and J are TRBV12-3 or TRBV12-4 and TRBJ2-3, with TRBD2 identical over 10 bases. What was sequenced was blood. This chain's CDR3 is CASRPTSGADTQYF. The DNA of the CDR3 is TGTGCCAGCAGGCCCACTAGCGGGGCAGATACGCAGTATTTT.